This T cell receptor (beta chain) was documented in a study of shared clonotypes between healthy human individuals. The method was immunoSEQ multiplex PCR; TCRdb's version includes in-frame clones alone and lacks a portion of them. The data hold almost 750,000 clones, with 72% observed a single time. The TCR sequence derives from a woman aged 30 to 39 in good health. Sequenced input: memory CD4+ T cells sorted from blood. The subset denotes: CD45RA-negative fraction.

CDR3 nucleotides: TGTGCCAGCAGCTCGGGACAGGGTTTTCATGAGCAGTTCTTC. The encoded protein is CASSSGQGFHEQFF. The rearrangement uses TRBV13 and TRBJ2-1; 9 nucleotides agree with TRBD1. Germline-derived CDR1 and CDR2 are PRHDT and FYEKMQ (reference sequence). Losses at the gene ends were 4 bases for V and 8 bases for J; bases not matched to a gene: 6. CDR3 length: 14 residues.